These 9 T cell receptor beta chains share one sample of origin, sequenced in a study of T cell responses to AZD1222 COVID-19 vaccine. Profiling relied on immunoSEQ multiplex PCR, and the TCRdb table lists in-frame clones only, not all of them. Of 69,000 or so clones in the sample, more than 75% are singletons; the top ten hold about 5%. The material was peripheral blood, obtained 28 days after the second dose of the MenACWY control vaccine. The receptor set was obtained from an adult who received the MenACWY meningococcal vaccine as a control.

The chain carries TRBV19 and TRBJ2-2; either TRBD1 or TRBD2 may fit D (6 bases each). The CDR3 covers 18 residues. Germline V gene data show CDR1 as LNHDA and CDR2 as SQIVND (reference sequence). Trimming took off 3 bases at V and 6 bases at J, with 23 bases between the two ends. CDR3 protein: CASSIPEGGVWIPGELFF. DNA of the CDR3: TGTGCCAGTAGTATCCCGGAGGGGGGAGTATGGATCCCCGGGGAGCTGTTTTTT.

The V and J genes are TRBV7-2 and TRBJ1-2; D not certain. CDR3 length equals 15 residues. With 4 bases removed from V and 6 bases from J, the gap between germline ends came to 18 bases. Germline assignment: CDR1 SGHTA and CDR2 FQGNSA. The chain's CDR3 is CASSSRSGFKDGYTF. The DNA of the CDR3 is TGTGCCAGCAGCTCCCGGTCCGGGTTCAAGGATGGCTACACCTTC.

The chain links TRBV5-1 to TRBJ1-1; 8 bases align to TRBD1. The length of the CDR3 is 13 residues. J gave up 6 bases and V 3 bases, and 4 bases lay outside the gene matches. CDR1 is SGHRS and CDR2 is YFSETQ in the germline V gene. Here the CDR3 reads CASSYQGAAEAFF. Written as DNA, the CDR3 is TGCGCCAGCAGCTACCAGGGGGCCGCTGAAGCTTTCTTT.

The rearrangement uses TRBV28 and TRBJ1-1; weak D call: TRBD1 (5 bases). The germline V and J ends were trimmed by 5 bases and 6 bases, with 25 bases remaining between them. The CDR3 covers 17 residues. Germline values: CDR1 MDHEN, CDR2 SYDVKM. This chain's CDR3 is CASSDTTGPGVVSEAFF. Written as DNA, the CDR3 is TGTGCCAGCAGTGATACAACAGGTCCGGGGGTAGTCTCTGAAGCTTTCTTT.

This clone was seen once. The chain recombines TRBV9 with TRBJ2-3; 12 positions match TRBD2. The V gene end was trimmed by 4 bases and the J gene end by 4 bases; junction bases not matched to a gene: 1. CDR1 is SGDLS and CDR2 is YYNGEE in the germline V gene. There are 14 residues in the CDR3. CDR3 sequence: CASSPSGGADTQYF. The CDR3 coding sequence is TGTGCCAGCAGCCCTAGCGGGGGGGCAGATACGCAGTATTTT. The complete variable domain, with remaining parts taken from reference TRBV9 and TRBJ2-3, reads DSGVTQTPKHLITATGQRVTLRCSPRSGDLSVYWYQQSLDQGLQFLIQYYNGEERAKGNILERFSAQQFPDLHSELNLSSLELGDSALYFCASSPSGGADTQYFGPGTRLTVL.

The chain couples TRBV11-3 to TRBJ2-1; D is unclear. V was shortened by 2 bases and J by 0 bases, with 5 bases between the two germline ends. The CDR3 loop spans 14 amino acids. CDR1 is SGHNT, CDR2 YENEEA, per germline. CDR3 in DNA: TGTGCCAGCAGCTTAACGGGCTCCTACAATGAGCAGTTCTTC. Protein sequence: CASSLTGSYNEQFF.

The chain recombines TRBV19 with TRBJ2-1; 15 bases fit TRBD2. CDR3 size: 14 residues. The germline gives CDR1 LNHDA, CDR2 SQIVND (reference sequence). Trimming removed 10 bases from V and 7 bases from J; junction bases left unmatched: 5. The CDR3 DNA reads as TGTGCCACAAGGACTAGCGGGGGGGGAAATGAGCAGTTCTTC. It translates to CATRTSGGGNEQFF.

V is TRBV4-1 and J is TRBJ2-5; D not resolved. Germline-derived CDR1 and CDR2 are MGHRA and YSYEKL. The CDR3 runs 15 residues. The ends were cut back, 0 bases at V and 4 bases at J, with 12 bases in the middle. The CDR3: CASSQDWVSRETQYF. The CDR3, as DNA: TGCGCCAGCAGCCAAGATTGGGTCTCACGAGAGACCCAGTACTTC.

This rearrangement joins TRBV7-2 to TRBJ2-3; a weak D match, TRBD1 (7 bases). There are 14 residues in the CDR3. Germline lookup yields CDR1 SGHTA and CDR2 FQGNSA. Trimming removed 1 base at V and 14 bases at J, with 19 bases between. CDR3: CASSLVPEGAPPYF. The DNA for the CDR3 is TGTGCCAGCAGCTTAGTTCCGGAGGGGGCTCCCCCGTATTTT.